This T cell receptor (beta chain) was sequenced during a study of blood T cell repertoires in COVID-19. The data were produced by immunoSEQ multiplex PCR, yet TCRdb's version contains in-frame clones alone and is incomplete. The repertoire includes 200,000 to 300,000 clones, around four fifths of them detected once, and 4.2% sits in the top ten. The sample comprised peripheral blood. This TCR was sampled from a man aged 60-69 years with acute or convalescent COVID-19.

Here the CDR3 reads CASRGLVCATIEQFF. CDR3 DNA: TGTGCCAGCAGAGGACTAGTTTGCGCAACAATTGAGCAGTTCTTC. This rearrangement joins TRBV21-1 to TRBJ2-1; TRBD2 reflects the table's D call only, with no check against the DNA. TRBV21-1 is a documented pseudogene. CDR3 length: 15 residues.